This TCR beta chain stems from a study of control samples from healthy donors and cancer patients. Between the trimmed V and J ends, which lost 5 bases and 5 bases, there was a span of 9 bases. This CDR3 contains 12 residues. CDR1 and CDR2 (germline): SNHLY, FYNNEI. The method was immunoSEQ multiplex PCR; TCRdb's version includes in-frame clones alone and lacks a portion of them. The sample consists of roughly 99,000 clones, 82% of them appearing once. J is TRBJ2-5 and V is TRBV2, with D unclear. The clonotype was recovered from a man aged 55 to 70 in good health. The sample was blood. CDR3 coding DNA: TGTGCCAGCAGTCTCAGTGGGGAGACCCAGTACTTC. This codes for CASSLSGETQYF.